Shown below are 15 T cell receptor beta chains from a single sample sequenced in a study of radiotherapy plus CTLA-4 blockade in lung cancer. Clones were sequenced by immunoSEQ multiplex PCR, and TCRdb holds only the in-frame ones, with some missing. The sample has around 110,000 clones; 80% to 90% are singletons. Sequencing used peripheral blood, obtained from a patient treated with radiotherapy plus ipilimumab. The receptors come from a human donor with non-small cell lung cancer that progressed on radiotherapy plus ipilimumab.

The rearrangement uses TRBV5-1 and TRBJ2-1; 15 bases map to TRBD2. V gave up 4 bases and J gave up 8 bases; unmatched junction bases: 7. Germline V gene lookup returns CDR1 SGHRS and CDR2 YFSETQ. The CDR3 spans 16 residues. The CDR3 DNA is TGCGCCAGCAGCCCCGGACTAGCGGGAGGGTTGGATGAGCAGTTCTTC. It specifies CASSPGLAGGLDEQFF. The full variable domain, its missing parts supplied by reference TRBV5-1 and TRBJ2-1, is KAGVTQTPRYLIKTRGQQVTLSCSPISGHRSVSWYQQTPGQGLQFLFEYFSETQRNKGNFPGRFSGRQFSNSRSEMNVSTLELGDSALYLCASSPGLAGGLDEQFFGPGTRLTVL.

The chain recombines TRBV9 with TRBJ2-2; 7 nucleotides align to TRBD1. Trimming cost V 3 bases and J 5 bases; bases outside gene matches: 7. This CDR3 is 15 amino acids long. The germline CDR1 and CDR2 sequences are SGDLS and YYNGEE. The CDR3 bases are TGTGCCAGCAGCGCCCGGGACAGTGAAACCGGGGAGCTGTTTTTT. Protein sequence: CASSARDSETGELFF.

The gene calls are TRBV27 and TRBJ2-1; either TRBD1 or TRBD2 may supply D (5 bases each). CDR1 and CDR2 from the germline V gene are MNHEY and SMNVEV (reference sequence). The CDR3 has 14 amino acids. V was shortened by 4 bases and J by 7 bases, with 14 bases between the two germline ends. CDR3 bases: TGTGCCAGCAGTTGGGACCCTAGAGCAAATGAGCAGTTCTTC. Protein product: CASSWDPRANEQFF.

The count of this clone is one. The chain has TRBV5-4 and TRBJ2-7; a possible D gene is TRBD1 (6 bases). Trimming cost V 2 bases and J 6 bases, with 15 bases left between them. Germline V gene data show CDR1 as SGHNT and CDR2 as YYREEE (reference sequence). There are 14 residues in the CDR3. The CDR3 bases are TGTGCCAGCAGCTTAGGGGGAGAGCCCCTCGAGCAGTACTTC. Residues: CASSLGGEPLEQYF.

The chain uses TRBV5-8 and TRBJ2-7; maybe TRBD2 (6 bases). Germline CDR1 reads SGHTS; CDR2 reads YDEGEE. The V and J ends lost 0 bases and 0 bases respectively, with 13 bases between them. This CDR3 is built from 16 residues. The CDR3 DNA sequence: TGTGCCAGCAGCTTGGGTTTCGCTAGCGTCTCCTACGAGCAGTACTTC. As protein: CASSLGFASVSYEQYF.

V is TRBV25-1 and J is TRBJ1-1; D not resolved. Trimming removed 4 bases from V and 3 bases from J, with 12 bases in between. CDR1 MGHDK and CDR2 SYGVNS come from the germline V gene. This CDR3 has 14 amino acids. The CDR3 loop reads CASSGDTGDTEAFF. The CDR3 DNA sequence: TGTGCCAGCAGTGGAGATACCGGGGACACTGAAGCTTTCTTT.

For the CDR3, the DNA is TGCAGCGTTGAAGGGGGACAAGAGGGCGGAGCTTTCTTT. This translates into CSVEGGQEGGAFF. The rearrangement links TRBV29-1 to TRBJ1-1, with D possibly being TRBD1 (6 bases). Trimming took off 1 base at V and 10 bases at J, with 16 bases between the two ends. The length of the CDR3 is 13 residues. Germline CDR1 SQVTM, CDR2 ANQGSEA. Supplemented by reference TRBV29-1 and TRBJ1-1, the full variable domain reads SAVISQKPSRDICQRGTSLTIQCQVDSQVTMMFWYRQQPGQSLTLIATANQGSEATYESGFVIDKFPISRPNLTFSTLTVSNMSPEDSSIYLCSVEGGQEGGAFFGQGTRLTVV.

This chain joins TRBV6-1 and TRBJ1-2; 10 bases are shared with TRBD1. Germline V gives CDR1 MNHNS, CDR2 SASEGT. V lost 4 bases to trimming and J lost 4 bases; unmatched junction nucleotides: 3. The length of the CDR3 is 14 residues. The CDR3 is CASSAGQGGYGYTF. The CDR3 DNA sequence: TGTGCCAGCAGTGCCGGACAGGGGGGCTATGGCTACACCTTC.

The V gene is TRBV5-1, the J gene TRBJ1-1, with D possibly being TRBD1 (5 bases). Looked up from germline, CDR1 is SGHRS and CDR2 is YFSETQ. Trimming cost V 1 base and J 1 base, with 8 bases left between them. The CDR3 contains 14 residues. This CDR3 is CASSLRRENTEAFF. In nucleotides, the CDR3 is TGCGCCAGCAGCTTGCGCAGGGAGAACACTGAAGCTTTCTTT. Variable domain in full (rest from reference TRBV5-1 and TRBJ1-1): KAGVTQTPRYLIKTRGQQVTLSCSPISGHRSVSWYQQTPGQGLQFLFEYFSETQRNKGNFPGRFSGRQFSNSRSEMNVSTLELGDSALYLCASSLRRENTEAFFGQGTRLTVV.

The V call is TRBV2, the J call TRBJ2-2; D possibly corresponds to TRBD2 (5 bases). The CDR3 covers 15 residues. V was cut by 8 bases and J by 1 base, with 14 bases left in between. In germline, CDR1 is SNHLY, CDR2 FYNNEI. CDR3 protein: CASWTSGMNTGELFF. The CDR3 nucleotides are TGTGCCAGCTGGACTTCCGGGATGAACACCGGGGAGCTGTTTTTT.

The rearrangement uses TRBV4-1 and TRBJ1-2; D is uncertain. The CDR3 spans 12 residues. Germline lookup yields CDR1 MGHRA and CDR2 YSYEKL. V lost 1 base, J lost 8 bases, and 8 bases lay in between. CDR3 region: CASSQVGGGYTF. The CDR3 DNA is TGCGCCAGCAGCCAAGTCGGTGGGGGCTACACCTTC.

The V call is TRBV6-5, the J call TRBJ1-2; weak D call: TRBD1 (5 bases). The V end was cut by 6 bases, the J end by 2 bases, with 13 bases between. The CDR3 has 14 amino acids. Germline-derived CDR1 and CDR2 are MNHEY and SVGAGI. CDR3 loop: CASRPWGDNYGYTF. For the CDR3, the DNA is TGTGCCAGCAGGCCATGGGGGGACAACTATGGCTACACCTTC.

V usage is TRBV2 and J usage is TRBJ2-5; tentative D call: TRBD1 (5 bases). V was cut by 8 bases and J by 2 bases, with 12 bases left in between. The CDR3 consists of 13 residues. In germline, CDR1 is SNHLY, CDR2 FYNNEI. The CDR3 sequence is CASLSGQQETQYF. In nucleotides, the CDR3 is TGTGCCAGCCTCTCAGGGCAACAAGAGACCCAGTACTTC.

The rearrangement uses TRBV2 and TRBJ1-1, with 8 nucleotides matching TRBD1. The CDR3 has 17 residues. The germline CDR1 and CDR2 sequences are SNHLY and FYNNEI. With 0 bases clipped from V and 7 bases from J, the junction kept 13 bases outside the gene matches. The CDR3 nucleotides are TGTGCCAGCAGTGAAGCGGCAAGGGGACAGGACAGGATTGAAGCTTTCTTT. Its protein product is CASSEAARGQDRIEAFF.

The rearrangement links TRBV5-1 to TRBJ1-1; the D gene is possibly TRBD1 (5 bases). Between the trimmed V and J ends, which lost 3 bases and 0 bases, there was a span of 9 bases. This CDR3 comprises 14 residues. Per the germline V gene, CDR1 is SGHRS and CDR2 is YFSETQ. CDR3 amino acids: CASSSGTLNTEAFF. CDR3 sequence (DNA): TGCGCCAGCAGCTCGGGGACCTTGAACACTGAAGCTTTCTTT.